This TCR beta chain stems from a study of T cells in Graves' hyperthyroidism and ophthalmopathy. Study background: Blood was drawn when the patient was first diagnosed and still untreated. Findings and limits, study-wide: Most expanded thyroid clonotypes above 0.001 also appeared in blood.

This clonotype came up many times. Antigen specificity is unknown. If no ophthalmopathy progression occurred within 18 months, Graves' hyperthyroidism was stable. From RNA transcripts, TCR beta CDR3 regions were amplified. HTBI primers were employed in a first-round RT-PCR of the TCR CDR3. MiXCR, applied by TCRdb to the multiplex PCR reads, yields one record per CDR3 protein. The sample contains roughly 570,000 distinct CDR3 sequences, 15% to 17% of which appear only once. CDR1 is KGHSH and CDR2 is LQKENI in the germline V gene. This CDR3 spans 13 amino acids. Trimming took off 0 bases at V and 5 bases at J, with 7 bases between the two ends.

Material: blood. The TCR originated in a woman between 25 and 40 years old with Graves' hyperthyroidism. The chain links TRBV18 to TRBJ2-5; the D is unclear. This CDR3 is CASSPPPRETQYF. The CDR3 DNA sequence: TGTGCCAGCTCACCACCCCCGCGTGAGACCCAGTACTTC. Complete variable domain (other parts from reference TRBV18 and TRBJ2-5): NAGVMQNPRHLVRRRGQEARLRCSPMKGHSHVYWYRQLPEEGLKFMVYLQKENIIDESGMPKERFSAEFPKEGPSILRIQQVVRGDSAAYFCASSPPPRETQYFGPGTRLLVL.